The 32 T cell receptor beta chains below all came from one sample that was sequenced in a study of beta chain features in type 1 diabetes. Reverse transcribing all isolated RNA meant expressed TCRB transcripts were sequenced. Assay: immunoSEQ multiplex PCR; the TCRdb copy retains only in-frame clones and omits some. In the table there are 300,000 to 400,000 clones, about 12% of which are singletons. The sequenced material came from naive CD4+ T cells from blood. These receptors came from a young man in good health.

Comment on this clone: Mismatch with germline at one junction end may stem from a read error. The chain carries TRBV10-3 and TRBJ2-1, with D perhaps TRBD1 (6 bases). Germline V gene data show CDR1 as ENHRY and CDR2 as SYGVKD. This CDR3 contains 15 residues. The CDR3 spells CASSYEQGIYNEQFF. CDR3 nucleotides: TGTGCCAGCAGTTACGAGCAGGGGATCTACAATGAGCAGTTCTTC.

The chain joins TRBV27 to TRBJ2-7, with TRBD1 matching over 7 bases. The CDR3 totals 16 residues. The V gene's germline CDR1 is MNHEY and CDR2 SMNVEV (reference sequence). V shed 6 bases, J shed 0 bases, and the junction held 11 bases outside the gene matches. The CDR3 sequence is CASRAQWGTASYEQYF. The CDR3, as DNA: TGTGCCAGCAGAGCCCAATGGGGGACAGCCTCCTACGAGCAGTACTTC.

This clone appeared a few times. CDR3 sequence: CASSQEVAGSWYNEQFF. The CDR3 DNA sequence: TGTGCCAGCAGCCAAGAGGTAGCGGGGAGTTGGTACAATGAGCAGTTCTTC. The chain is built from TRBV4-2 and TRBJ2-1, with 8 bases that match TRBD2. Germline V gives CDR1 LGHNA, CDR2 YNFKEQ. The CDR3 is 17 residues long. V shed 0 bases, J shed 4 bases, and the junction held 8 bases outside the gene matches.

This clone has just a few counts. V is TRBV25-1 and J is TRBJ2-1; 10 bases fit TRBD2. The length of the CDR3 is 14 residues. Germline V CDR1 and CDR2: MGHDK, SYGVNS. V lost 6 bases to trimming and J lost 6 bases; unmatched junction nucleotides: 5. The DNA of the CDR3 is TGTGCCAGCAGAAAGCGGGAGGGCCTCAATGAGCAGTTCTTC. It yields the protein CASRKREGLNEQFF.

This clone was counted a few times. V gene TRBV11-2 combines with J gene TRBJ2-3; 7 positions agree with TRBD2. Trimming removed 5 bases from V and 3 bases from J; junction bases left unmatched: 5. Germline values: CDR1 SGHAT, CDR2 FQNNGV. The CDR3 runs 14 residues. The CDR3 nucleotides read TGTGCCAGCAGCCCCAGCGGGGTTACAGATACGCAGTATTTT. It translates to CASSPSGVTDTQYF.

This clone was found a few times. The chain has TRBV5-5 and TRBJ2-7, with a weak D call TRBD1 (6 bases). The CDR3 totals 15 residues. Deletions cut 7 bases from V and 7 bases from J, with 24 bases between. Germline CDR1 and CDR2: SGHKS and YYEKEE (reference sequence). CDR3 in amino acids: CASPAEWGLLWEQYF. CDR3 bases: TGTGCCAGCCCCGCCGAGTGGGGGCTCCTTTGGGAGCAGTACTTC.

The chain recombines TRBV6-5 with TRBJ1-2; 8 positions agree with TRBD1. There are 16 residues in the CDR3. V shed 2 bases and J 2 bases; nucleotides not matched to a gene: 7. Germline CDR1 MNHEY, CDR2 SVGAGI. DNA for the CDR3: TGTGCCAGCAGTTACACCAGCGGACAGGGCAACTATGGCTACACCTTC. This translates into CASSYTSGQGNYGYTF.

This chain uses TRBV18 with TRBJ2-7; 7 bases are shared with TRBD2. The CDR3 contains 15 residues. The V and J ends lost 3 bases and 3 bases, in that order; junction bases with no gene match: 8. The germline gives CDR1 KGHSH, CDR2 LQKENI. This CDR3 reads CASSPRSGNGYEQYF. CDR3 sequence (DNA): TGTGCCAGCTCACCCCGAAGCGGGAATGGCTACGAGCAGTACTTC.

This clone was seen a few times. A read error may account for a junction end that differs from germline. CDR3 amino acids: CASSLGGQKVF. The CDR3, as DNA: TGTGCCAGCAGCCTCGGGGGGCAGAAGGTTTTC. This chain uses TRBV7-9 with TRBJ1-2; the D gene is possibly TRBD1 (6 bases). CDR1 is SEHNR, CDR2 FQNEAQ, per germline (reference sequence). The CDR3 sequence is 11 residues long.

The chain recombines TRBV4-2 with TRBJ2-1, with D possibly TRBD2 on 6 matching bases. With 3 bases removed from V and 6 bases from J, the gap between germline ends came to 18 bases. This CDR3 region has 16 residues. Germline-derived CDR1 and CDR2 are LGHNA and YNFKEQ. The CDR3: CASSHNWRGVFNEQFF. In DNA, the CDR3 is TGTGCCAGCAGCCACAACTGGAGGGGAGTGTTCAATGAGCAGTTCTTC.

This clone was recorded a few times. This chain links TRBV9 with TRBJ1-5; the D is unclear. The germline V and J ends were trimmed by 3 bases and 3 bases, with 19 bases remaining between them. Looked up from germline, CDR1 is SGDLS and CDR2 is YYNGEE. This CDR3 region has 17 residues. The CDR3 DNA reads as TGTGCCAGCAGCGCACGGACGGAAGTTCGGGACAATCAGCCCCAGCATTTT. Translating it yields CASSARTEVRDNQPQHF.

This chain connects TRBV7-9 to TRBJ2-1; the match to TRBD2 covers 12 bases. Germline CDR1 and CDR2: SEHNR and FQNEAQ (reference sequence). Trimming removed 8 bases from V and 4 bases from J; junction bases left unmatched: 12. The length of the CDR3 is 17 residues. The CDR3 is CASRGSSGRGGYNEQFF. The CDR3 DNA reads TGTGCCAGCCGTGGCTCTAGCGGGAGGGGAGGTTACAATGAGCAGTTCTTC.

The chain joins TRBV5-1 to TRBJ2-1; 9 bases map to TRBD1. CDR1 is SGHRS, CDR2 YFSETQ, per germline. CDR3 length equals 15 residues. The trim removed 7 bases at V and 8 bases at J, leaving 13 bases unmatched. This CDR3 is CASGVGGTGIHEQFF. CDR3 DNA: TGCGCCAGCGGCGTCGGGGGGACAGGGATCCATGAGCAGTTCTTC.

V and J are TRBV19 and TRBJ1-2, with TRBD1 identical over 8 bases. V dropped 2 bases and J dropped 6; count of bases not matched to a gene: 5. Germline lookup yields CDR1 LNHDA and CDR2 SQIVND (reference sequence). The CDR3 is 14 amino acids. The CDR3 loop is CASSIKYRGNGYTF. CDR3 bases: TGTGCCAGTAGTATAAAGTACAGGGGGAATGGCTACACCTTC.

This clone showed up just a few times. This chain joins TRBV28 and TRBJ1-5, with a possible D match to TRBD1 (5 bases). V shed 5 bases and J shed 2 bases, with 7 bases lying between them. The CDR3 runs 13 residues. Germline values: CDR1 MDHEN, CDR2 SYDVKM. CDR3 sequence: CASSQGGNQPQHF. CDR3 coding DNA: TGTGCCAGCAGTCAGGGTGGCAATCAGCCCCAGCATTTT.

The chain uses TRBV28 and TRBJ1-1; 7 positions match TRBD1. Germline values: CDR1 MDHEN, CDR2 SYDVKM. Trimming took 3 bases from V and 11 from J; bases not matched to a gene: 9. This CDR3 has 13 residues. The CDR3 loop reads CASSFPGQKTAFF. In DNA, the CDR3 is TGTGCCAGCAGTTTCCCGGGACAGAAGACGGCTTTCTTT.

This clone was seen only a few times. The CDR3 nucleotides are TGTGCCTGGAGTTTGAGGGACAATCAGCCCCAGCATTTT. Its protein is CAWSLRDNQPQHF. The gene calls are TRBV30 and TRBJ1-5; no clear D gene. The CDR3 is made up of 13 amino acids. V lost 2 bases and J lost 3, with 8 bases in between. Germline-derived CDR1 and CDR2 are GTSNPN and SVGIG (reference sequence).

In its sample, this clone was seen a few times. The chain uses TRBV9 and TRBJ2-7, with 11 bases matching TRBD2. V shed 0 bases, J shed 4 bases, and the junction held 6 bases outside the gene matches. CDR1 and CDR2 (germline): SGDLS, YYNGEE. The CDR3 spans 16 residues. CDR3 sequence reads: CASSVGSGGAAYEQYF. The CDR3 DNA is TGTGCCAGCAGCGTAGGTAGCGGGGGGGCCGCGTACGAGCAGTACTTC.

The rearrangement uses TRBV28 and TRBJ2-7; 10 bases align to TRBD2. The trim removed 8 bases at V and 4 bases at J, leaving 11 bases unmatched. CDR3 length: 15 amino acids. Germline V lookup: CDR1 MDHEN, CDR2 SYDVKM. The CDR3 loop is CASGQAGGPGYEQYF. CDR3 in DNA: TGTGCCAGCGGCCAAGCGGGAGGGCCGGGTTACGAGCAGTACTTC.

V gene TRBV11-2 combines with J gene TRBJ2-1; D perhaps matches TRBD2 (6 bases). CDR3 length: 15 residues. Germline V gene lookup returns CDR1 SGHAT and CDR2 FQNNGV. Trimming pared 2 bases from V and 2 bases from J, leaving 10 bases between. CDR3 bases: TGTGCCAGCAGCTTAAGTAGCGGACCCTACAATGAGCAGTTCTTC. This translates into CASSLSSGPYNEQFF. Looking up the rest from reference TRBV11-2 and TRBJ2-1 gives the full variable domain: EAGVAQSPRYKIIEKRQSVAFWCNPISGHATLYWYQQILGQGPKLLIQFQNNGVVDDSQLPKDRFSAERLKGVDSTLKIQPAKLEDSAVYLCASSLSSGPYNEQFFGPGTRLTVL.

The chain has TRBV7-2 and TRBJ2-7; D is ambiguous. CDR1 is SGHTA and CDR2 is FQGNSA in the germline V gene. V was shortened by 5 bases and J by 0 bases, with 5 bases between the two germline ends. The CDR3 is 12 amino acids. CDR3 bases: TGTGCCAGCAGCATCATCTCCTACGAGCAGTACTTC. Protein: CASSIISYEQYF.

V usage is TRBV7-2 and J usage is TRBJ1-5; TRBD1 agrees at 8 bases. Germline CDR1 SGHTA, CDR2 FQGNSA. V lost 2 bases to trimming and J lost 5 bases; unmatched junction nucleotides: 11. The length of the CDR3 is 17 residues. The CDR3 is CASSLRFGQGAYQPQHF. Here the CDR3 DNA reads TGTGCCAGCAGCTTAAGGTTTGGGCAGGGGGCCTATCAGCCCCAGCATTTT.

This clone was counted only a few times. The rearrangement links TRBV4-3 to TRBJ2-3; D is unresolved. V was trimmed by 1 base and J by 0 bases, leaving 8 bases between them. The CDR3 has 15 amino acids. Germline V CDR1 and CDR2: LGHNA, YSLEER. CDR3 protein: CASSQGPISTDTQYF. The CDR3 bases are TGCGCCAGCAGCCAAGGGCCCATTAGCACAGATACGCAGTATTTT.

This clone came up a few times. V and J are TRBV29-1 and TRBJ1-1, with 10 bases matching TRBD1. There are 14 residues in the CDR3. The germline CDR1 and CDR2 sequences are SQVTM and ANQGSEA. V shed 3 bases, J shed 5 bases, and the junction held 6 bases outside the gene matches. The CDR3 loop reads CSVDLGQGRTEAFF. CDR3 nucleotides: TGCAGCGTTGATTTGGGACAGGGGAGAACTGAAGCTTTCTTT.

The CDR3 is CASLRDRHRGEQYF. CDR3 DNA sequence: TGTGCCAGCCTCAGGGACAGGCATCGAGGGGAGCAGTACTTC. The chain combines TRBV2 with TRBJ2-7; 8 bases match TRBD1. V was clipped by 8 bases and J by 7 bases; unmatched bases: 13. Per the germline V gene, CDR1 is SNHLY and CDR2 is FYNNEI. The length of the CDR3 is 14 residues.

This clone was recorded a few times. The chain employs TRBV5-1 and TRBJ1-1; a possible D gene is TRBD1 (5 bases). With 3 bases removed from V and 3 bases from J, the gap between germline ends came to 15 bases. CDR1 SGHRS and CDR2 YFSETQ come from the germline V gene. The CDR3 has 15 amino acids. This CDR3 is CASSSRRGADTEAFF. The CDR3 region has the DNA TGCGCCAGCAGCTCGCGAAGGGGCGCGGACACTGAAGCTTTCTTT.

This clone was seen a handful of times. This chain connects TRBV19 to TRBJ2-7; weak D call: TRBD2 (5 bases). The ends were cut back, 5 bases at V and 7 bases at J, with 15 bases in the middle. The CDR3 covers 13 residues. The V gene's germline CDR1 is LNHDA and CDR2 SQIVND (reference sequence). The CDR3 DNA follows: TGTGCCAGTAGTCGGGATGTCCTAAGAGAGCAGTACTTC. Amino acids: CASSRDVLREQYF.

The CDR3 nucleotides are TGTGCCAGCAGAGGGCTAGCGGGAGTGAAGGAGACCCAGTACTTC. Translated: CASRGLAGVKETQYF. V gene TRBV28 combines with J gene TRBJ2-5; 10 bases are shared with TRBD2. Germline loops: CDR1 MDHEN, CDR2 SYDVKM. Unmatched junction bases numbered 9, after V lost 6 bases and J lost 5 bases. This CDR3 has 15 residues.

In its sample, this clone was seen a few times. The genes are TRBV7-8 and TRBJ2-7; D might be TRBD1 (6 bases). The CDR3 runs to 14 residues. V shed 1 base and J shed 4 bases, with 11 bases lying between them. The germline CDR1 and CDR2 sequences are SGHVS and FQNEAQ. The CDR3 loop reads CASSLDSRGYEQYF. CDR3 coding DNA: TGTGCCAGCAGCTTAGATTCTAGGGGGTACGAGCAGTACTTC. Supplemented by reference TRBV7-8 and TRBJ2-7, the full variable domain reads GAGVSQSPRYKVAKRGQDVALRCDPISGHVSLFWYQQALGQGPEFLTYFQNEAQLDKSGLPSDRFFAERPEGSVSTLKIQRTQQEDSAVYLCASSLDSRGYEQYFGPGTRLTVT.

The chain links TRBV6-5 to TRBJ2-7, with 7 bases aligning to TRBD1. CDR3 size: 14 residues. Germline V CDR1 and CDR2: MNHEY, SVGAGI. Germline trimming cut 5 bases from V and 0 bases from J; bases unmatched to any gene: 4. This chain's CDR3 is CASSRDSRSYEQYF. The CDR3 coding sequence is TGTGCCAGCAGTAGGGACAGCCGCTCCTACGAGCAGTACTTC.

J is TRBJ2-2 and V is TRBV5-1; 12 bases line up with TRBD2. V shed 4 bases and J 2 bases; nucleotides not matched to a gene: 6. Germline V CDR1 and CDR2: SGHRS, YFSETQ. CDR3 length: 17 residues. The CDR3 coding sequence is TGCGCCAGCAGCCCATGGACTAGCGGGGATAACACCGGGGAGCTGTTTTTT. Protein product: CASSPWTSGDNTGELFF.

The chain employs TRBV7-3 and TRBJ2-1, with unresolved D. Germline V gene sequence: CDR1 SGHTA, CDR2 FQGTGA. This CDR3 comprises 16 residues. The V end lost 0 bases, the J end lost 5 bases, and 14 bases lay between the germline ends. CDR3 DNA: TGTGCCAGCAGCTTAACGATGAGGTCCTACGACAATGAGCAGTTCTTC. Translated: CASSLTMRSYDNEQFF.